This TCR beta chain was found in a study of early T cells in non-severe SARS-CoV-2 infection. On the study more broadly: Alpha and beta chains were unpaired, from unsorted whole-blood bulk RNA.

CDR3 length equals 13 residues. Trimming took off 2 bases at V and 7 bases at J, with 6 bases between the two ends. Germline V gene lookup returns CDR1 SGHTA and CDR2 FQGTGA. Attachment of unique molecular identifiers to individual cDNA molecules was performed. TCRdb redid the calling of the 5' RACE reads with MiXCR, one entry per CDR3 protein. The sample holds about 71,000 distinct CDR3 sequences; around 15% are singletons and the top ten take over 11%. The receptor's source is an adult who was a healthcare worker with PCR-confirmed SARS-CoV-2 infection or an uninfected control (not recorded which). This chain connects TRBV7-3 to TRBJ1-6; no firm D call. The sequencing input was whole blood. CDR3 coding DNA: TGTGCCAGCAGCTTAGAGAGGAATTCACCCCTCCACTTT. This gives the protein CASSLERNSPLHF.